The 31 T cell receptor beta chains below come from one sample, sequenced in a study of T cells after yellow fever vaccination. MiXCR, applied by TCRdb to the 5' RACE reads, yields one record per CDR3 protein. The table records more than 300,000 distinct CDR3 sequences, roughly a tenth of them present only once. The sequenced sample was CD4+ T cells sorted from PBMCs, obtained 45 days after the yellow fever booster vaccination. The receptors were gathered from a man aged 18 to 30 who received the YFV17D yellow fever vaccine.

This clonotype came up a few times. V usage is TRBV20-1 and J usage is TRBJ2-7; D is ambiguous. CDR1 is DFQATT, CDR2 SNEGSKA, per germline (reference sequence). The V and J ends lost 0 bases and 6 bases respectively, with 12 bases between them. The CDR3 runs 13 residues. In DNA, the CDR3 is TGCAGTGCTAGAGATTTCACCAAGGTCGAGCAGTACTTC. This sequence encodes CSARDFTKVEQYF.

A few counts support this clonotype. The rearrangement joins TRBV30 to TRBJ1-1; unclear D gene. V lost 0 bases and J lost 1, with 6 bases in between. CDR1 is GTSNPN, CDR2 SVGIG, per germline (reference sequence). This CDR3 contains 13 residues. CDR3 amino acids: CAWSVQANTEAFF. The CDR3 DNA follows: TGTGCCTGGAGTGTACAAGCGAACACTGAAGCTTTCTTT.

The chain carries TRBV7-2 and TRBJ1-4; 9 nucleotides line up with TRBD1. Looked up from germline, CDR1 is SGHTA and CDR2 is FQGNSA. The CDR3 loop spans 15 amino acids. J lost 10 bases, V lost 2 bases, and 8 bases had no gene match. The CDR3: CASSLLGQGEGKLFF. Written as DNA, the CDR3 is TGTGCCAGCAGCTTATTGGGACAGGGCGAGGGAAAACTGTTTTTT.

This clonotype has a count of ten or more. The chain uses TRBV5-1 and TRBJ1-4; D gene unclear. The germline V and J ends were trimmed by 0 bases and 3 bases, with 9 bases remaining between them. This CDR3 is 15 amino acids long. In germline, CDR1 is SGHRS, CDR2 YFSETQ. For the CDR3, the DNA is TGCGCCAGCAGCTTGGAGAGAGCGTCTAATGAAAAACTGTTTTTT. Translating it yields CASSLERASNEKLFF.

This clonotype was seen a few times. V gene TRBV6-1 combines with J gene TRBJ1-6; D unresolved. Trimming stripped 0 bases from V and 6 bases from J, with 12 bases between. Germline CDR1 reads MNHNS; CDR2 reads SASEGT. The CDR3 has 16 amino acids. The CDR3 sequence: CASSEAAPVVNSPLHF. The CDR3 region has the DNA TGTGCCAGCAGTGAAGCGGCTCCCGTAGTTAATTCACCCCTCCACTTT.

The chain has TRBV7-3 and TRBJ2-7, with 9 bases fitting TRBD1. Trimming took 3 bases from V and 0 from J; bases not matched to a gene: 21. The CDR3 is 21 residues long. The V gene's germline CDR1 is SGHTA and CDR2 FQGTGA. The CDR3 loop reads CASSFWSGQGIWGWTSYEQYF. CDR3 coding DNA: TGTGCCAGCAGCTTTTGGTCGGGACAGGGTATCTGGGGGTGGACCTCCTACGAGCAGTACTTC.

This clonotype was found a few times. V is TRBV20-1 and J is TRBJ1-5; D possibly corresponds to TRBD1 (5 bases). The CDR3 totals 11 residues. Trimming removed 4 bases from V and 8 bases from J, with 9 bases in between. Per germline, CDR1 DFQATT and CDR2 SNEGSKA (reference sequence). CDR3 region: CSAIGTEPQHF. CDR3 nucleotide sequence: TGCAGTGCTATAGGGACGGAGCCCCAGCATTTT.

The chain joins TRBV30 to TRBJ1-4, with unresolved D. Trimming shortened V by 0 bases and J by 7 bases, and 9 bases separated the two germline ends. The CDR3 extends over 13 amino acids. Germline CDR1 GTSNPN, CDR2 SVGIG (reference sequence). DNA of the CDR3: TGTGCCTGGAGTGTACTGGTGGGTGAAAAACTGTTTTTT. This sequence encodes CAWSVLVGEKLFF.

This clonotype was seen a handful of times. This CDR3 is CASHLGQNNEKLFF. The CDR3 nucleotides are TGTGCCAGCCATTTGGGACAGAATAATGAAAAACTGTTTTTT. The chain links TRBV7-9 to TRBJ1-4; the match to TRBD1 covers 7 bases. The CDR3 consists of 14 residues. After removal of 8 bases from V and 4 bases from J, the junction contained 7 bases not matched to a gene. Germline CDR1 reads SEHNR; CDR2 reads FQNEAQ (reference sequence).

The chain couples TRBV20-1 to TRBJ1-1; TRBD1 matches at 9 bases. V trimming: 4 bases; J trimming: 3 bases; junction bases outside the gene matches: 18. CDR1 and CDR2 from the germline V gene are DFQATT and SNEGSKA (reference sequence). The CDR3 is made up of 18 amino acids. The CDR3 DNA reads TGCAGTGCTAAGCTCTCCGGGACAGGGTTTCGACGGTACACTGAAGCTTTCTTT. Residues: CSAKLSGTGFRRYTEAFF.

This clonotype was observed at least ten times. The rearrangement links TRBV19 to TRBJ2-3; D may correspond to TRBD1 or TRBD2 (6 bases each). The CDR3 consists of 14 residues. Germline V gene data show CDR1 as LNHDA and CDR2 as SQIVND (reference sequence). Trimming took 3 bases from V and 3 from J, leaving 10 bases between them. This CDR3 reads CASSIQGRTDTQYF. The CDR3 DNA reads TGTGCCAGTAGTATTCAGGGGAGGACAGATACGCAGTATTTT.

This clonotype was detected a few times. The genes are TRBV5-6 and TRBJ1-5; no clear D. V was trimmed by 2 bases and J by 5 bases, leaving 20 bases between them. Germline loops: CDR1 SGHDT, CDR2 YYEEEE. This CDR3 is built from 17 residues. CDR3 sequence (DNA): TGTGCCAGCAGCTTTCGGTCAGTGACACTTCCAGATCAGCCCCAGCATTTT. Its translation: CASSFRSVTLPDQPQHF.

This clonotype showed up just once. This chain links TRBV5-4 with TRBJ2-2; perhaps TRBD1 as D (5 bases). The germline V gene encodes CDR1 SGHNT and CDR2 YYREEE (reference sequence). Trimming took 1 base from V and 7 from J, leaving 20 bases between them. CDR3 length equals 17 residues. The CDR3, as DNA: TGTGCCAGCAGCTTGATGGGGCAGGGCAGATTTAGCGGGGAGCTGTTTTTT. Protein sequence: CASSLMGQGRFSGELFF.

This clonotype was observed many times. The chain is built from TRBV6-1 and TRBJ1-2, with 10 bases that match TRBD1. This CDR3 has 13 amino acids. Per the germline V gene, CDR1 is MNHNS and CDR2 is SASEGT. The J segment lost 3 bases and the V segment lost 10 bases, leaving 5 bases of the junction unmatched. The DNA of the CDR3 is TGTGCCACCGGGACAGGGGCTTACTATGGCTACACCTTC. It translates to CATGTGAYYGYTF.

As concerns this clonotype: No conserved phenylalanine or tryptophan ends this CDR3, so it is likely a read error. This chain uses TRBV19 with TRBJ2-3; D not certain. Trimming stripped 2 bases from V and 4 bases from J, with 13 bases between. There are 15 residues in the CDR3. Germline V gene data show CDR1 as LNHDA and CDR2 as SQIVND (reference sequence). The DNA for the CDR3 is TGTGCCAGTAGTATAAGGGTCGGGTTGGCAGATACGCAGTATCTT. It encodes CASSIRVGLADTQYL.

The rearrangement uses TRBV6-5 and TRBJ2-6, with TRBD1 identical over 7 bases. J was trimmed by 1 base and V by 6 bases; bases with no gene match: 21. CDR3 length: 21 amino acids. From germline, CDR1 is MNHEY and CDR2 SVGAGI. In DNA form, the CDR3 reads TGTGCCAGCAGCTCGACGGGGACAGCCTATCTGGGGAAATCTGGGGCCAACGTCCTGACTTTC. Encoded protein: CASSSTGTAYLGKSGANVLTF.

Only a few counts were recorded for this clonotype. The chain carries TRBV4-3 and TRBJ2-1; D not resolved. The CDR3 runs to 13 residues. V lost 0 bases, J lost 15 bases, and 15 bases lay in between. Germline V gene data show CDR1 as LGHNA and CDR2 as YSLEER. DNA of the CDR3: TGCGCCAGCAGCCAAGATCCGGGCACCTCCCCGTTCTTC. It specifies CASSQDPGTSPFF.

This chain connects TRBV6-6 to TRBJ1-5; 7 positions match TRBD1. Germline V lookup: CDR1 MNHNY, CDR2 SVGAGI (reference sequence). The CDR3 loop spans 17 amino acids. V was clipped by 6 bases and J by 1 base; unmatched bases: 12. The CDR3 DNA sequence: TGTGCCAGCAGCGGTCAGGGAAGGGGGCTAAGCAATCAGCCCCAGCATTTT. This gives the protein CASSGQGRGLSNQPQHF.

The sample holds a few counts of this clonotype. The V and J genes are TRBV9 and TRBJ1-2; the D is unclear. This CDR3 region has 13 residues. CDR1 is SGDLS, CDR2 YYNGEE, per germline. V was shortened by 2 bases and J by 8 bases, with 13 bases between the two germline ends. The CDR3 sequence: CASSVGRGGGYTF. In nucleotides, the CDR3 is TGTGCCAGCAGCGTCGGTCGGGGAGGAGGCTACACCTTC.

In this sample, this clonotype turned up many times. The rearrangement uses TRBV9 and TRBJ1-4; D is uncertain. V shed 0 bases and J shed 0 bases, with 9 bases lying between them. The CDR3 contains 16 residues. CDR1 is SGDLS and CDR2 is YYNGEE in the germline V gene. The CDR3 loop is CASSVGGRATNEKLFF. The CDR3 DNA is TGTGCCAGCAGCGTAGGTGGCAGAGCAACTAATGAAAAACTGTTTTTT.

This clonotype was seen many times. This chain uses TRBV11-2 with TRBJ2-5, with D hard to call. CDR1 and CDR2 (germline): SGHAT, FQNNGV. V shed 1 base and J shed 5 bases, with 8 bases lying between them. This CDR3 is built from 13 residues. CDR3 region: CASSLGERETQYF. The DNA for the CDR3 is TGTGCCAGCAGCTTAGGCGAAAGGGAGACCCAGTACTTC.

This clonotype was counted ten times or more. This rearrangement joins TRBV29-1 to TRBJ2-7; a possible D gene is TRBD1 (6 bases). Germline V lookup: CDR1 SQVTM, CDR2 ANQGSEA. Deletions cut 4 bases from V and 2 bases from J, with 6 bases between. The length of the CDR3 is 11 residues. CDR3 nucleotide sequence: TGCAGCGTTGGACAGGCCTACGAGCAGTACTTC. Translation: CSVGQAYEQYF.

The chain has TRBV7-3 and TRBJ2-7, with D unresolved. Germline V gene lookup returns CDR1 SGHTA and CDR2 FQGTGA. Trimming took off 2 bases at V and 3 bases at J, with 8 bases between the two ends. The CDR3 loop spans 13 amino acids. CDR3 in DNA: TGTGCCAGCAGCTTATTTTCCGGCTACGAGCAGTACTTC. As protein: CASSLFSGYEQYF.

Only a few counts were recorded for this clonotype. J is TRBJ2-3 and V is TRBV4-3; 8 bases are shared with TRBD2. With V trimmed by 0 bases and J by 3 bases, 11 bases remained unmatched. Germline CDR1 reads LGHNA; CDR2 reads YSLEER. The CDR3 runs to 18 residues. In nucleotides, the CDR3 is TGCGCCAGCAGCCAAGATTATTACCGGGGGGGCTGGACAGATACGCAGTATTTT. It is translated as CASSQDYYRGGWTDTQYF.

Many counts were recorded for this clonotype. V is TRBV7-2 and J is TRBJ2-1; D gene ambiguous. CDR1 is SGHTA, CDR2 FQGNSA, per germline. The V and J ends lost 3 bases and 1 base respectively, with 13 bases between them. The CDR3 length is 16 residues. In nucleotides, the CDR3 is TGTGCCAGCAGCTTGAGCCCTTCCAGGTCCTACAATGAGCAGTTCTTC. This encodes CASSLSPSRSYNEQFF.

The CDR3 protein is CASSPQLGGTGEAFF. Here the CDR3 DNA reads TGTGCCAGCAGCCCTCAACTGGGGGGAACAGGGGAAGCTTTCTTT. This rearrangement joins TRBV7-2 to TRBJ1-1, with D perhaps matching TRBD1 (6 bases). This CDR3 is 15 amino acids long. Germline values: CDR1 SGHTA, CDR2 FQGNSA. V lost 5 bases to trimming and J lost 8 bases, with 21 bases between them. Drawing the rest from reference TRBV7-2 and TRBJ1-1, the complete variable domain is GAGVSQSPSNKVTEKGKDVELRCDPISGHTALYWYRQSLGQGLEFLIYFQGNSAPDKSGLPSDRFSAERTGGSVSTLTIQRTQQEDSAVYLCASSPQLGGTGEAFFGQGTRLTVV.

This clonotype was observed a handful of times. J is TRBJ1-5 and V is TRBV12-3 or TRBV12-4; no clear D. The CDR3 runs 13 residues. Trimming stripped 6 bases from V and 0 bases from J, with 6 bases between. CDR3 sequence: CASSPNSNQPQHF. The DNA of the CDR3 is TGTGCCAGCAGCCCAAATAGCAATCAGCCCCAGCATTTT.

This clonotype has just a few counts. The chain employs TRBV7-9 and TRBJ2-5, with D tentatively TRBD1 (5 bases). Germline CDR1 reads SEHNR; CDR2 reads FQNEAQ (reference sequence). There are 20 residues in the CDR3. With 5 bases removed from V and 1 base from J, the gap between germline ends came to 29 bases. This chain's CDR3 is CASSPKPTLGPGPTQETQYF. CDR3 nucleotides: TGTGCCAGCAGCCCGAAGCCCACCCTGGGGCCAGGCCCAACCCAAGAGACCCAGTACTTC.

At least ten counts were recorded for this clonotype. This rearrangement joins TRBV15 to TRBJ1-4; possibly TRBD1 for D (5 bases). This CDR3 is built from 19 residues. Germline V gene lookup returns CDR1 LNHNV and CDR2 YYDKDF (reference sequence). V was trimmed by 0 bases and J by 1 base, leaving 18 bases between them. The CDR3 here is CATSRDRGRSGQTNEKLFF. DNA of the CDR3: TGTGCCACCAGCAGAGATCGGGGCAGATCGGGTCAAACTAATGAAAAACTGTTTTTT.

This chain uses TRBV29-1 with TRBJ1-1, with D possibly matching TRBD1 (6 bases). The CDR3 length is 15 residues. The V gene lost 6 bases and the J gene lost 0 bases, with 17 bases spanning the gap. Per germline, CDR1 SQVTM and CDR2 ANQGSEA. CDR3 region: CSVLITGPMNTEAFF. The CDR3 DNA reads as TGCAGCGTCCTAATAACAGGGCCGATGAACACTGAAGCTTTCTTT.

V usage is TRBV5-1 and J usage is TRBJ2-5; D gene ambiguous. Germline loops: CDR1 SGHRS, CDR2 YFSETQ. Trimming removed 2 bases from V and 3 bases from J, with 8 bases in between. This CDR3 has 13 residues. CDR3 region: CASSFTAEETQYF. The CDR3 nucleotides read TGCGCCAGCAGCTTCACAGCCGAAGAGACCCAGTACTTC.